Shown below are 12 T cell receptor beta chains from a single sample sequenced in a study of cytomegalovirus exposure and HLA in healthy donors. PCR used 60 Vbeta primers and 13 Jbeta primers. The table came from immunoSEQ multiplex PCR; TCRdb's copy has only in-frame clones and leaves some out. The sample records 150,000 to 200,000 clones, 70% to 85% being singletons. Sequencing input: PBMCs. The origin of the receptors is a man aged 45-65 years in good health and CMV-seropositive.

The chain uses TRBV4-1 and TRBJ1-4, with a possible D match to TRBD1 (6 bases). This CDR3 is built from 14 residues. Germline lookup yields CDR1 MGHRA and CDR2 YSYEKL. Deletions cut 9 bases from V and 8 bases from J, with 19 bases between. The CDR3 DNA is TGCGCCAGTAGACAGGTCGTGGGTTTCGAAAAACTGTTTTTT. Its protein is CASRQVVGFEKLFF.

The V and J genes are TRBV5-6 and TRBJ2-7; TRBD1 matches 12 bases. Germline V gene data show CDR1 as SGHDT and CDR2 as YYEEEE. With 6 bases clipped from V and 6 bases from J, the junction kept 10 bases outside the gene matches. The CDR3 has 15 residues. This CDR3 reads CASTFDGTGGFEQYF. The CDR3 DNA follows: TGTGCCAGCACCTTCGACGGGACAGGGGGCTTCGAGCAGTACTTC.

This clone was seen a single time. The J gene is TRBJ1-5, the V gene TRBV16, with no clear D. Between the trimmed V and J ends, which lost 0 bases and 7 bases, there was a span of 7 bases. The CDR3 sequence is 13 residues long. In germline, CDR1 is KGHSY, CDR2 FQNENV. DNA for the CDR3: TGTGCCAGCAGCCAATCGTCGGGACAGCCCCAGCATTTT. Translating gives CASSQSSGQPQHF.

This chain connects TRBV7-9 to TRBJ1-5; D gene unclear. Germline lookup yields CDR1 SEHNR and CDR2 FQNEAQ (reference sequence). The CDR3 length is 14 residues. Deletions cut 8 bases from V and 0 bases from J, with 11 bases between. CDR3 nucleotides: TGTGCCAGCCCCAGGCTTTATAGCAATCAGCCCCAGCATTTT. This encodes CASPRLYSNQPQHF.

This clone was recorded a few times. The V call is TRBV11-3, the J call TRBJ1-4; D perhaps matches TRBD1 (6 bases). Between the trimmed V and J ends, which lost 10 bases and 14 bases, there was a span of 17 bases. The CDR3 is 11 amino acids. In germline, CDR1 is SGHNT, CDR2 YENEEA. CDR3 bases: TGTGCCAACCGAGTCGACAGGTTTCTGTTTTTT. Its protein is CANRVDRFLFF.

The rearrangement uses TRBV14 and TRBJ2-7; possibly TRBD1 for D (6 bases). Germline V gene sequence: CDR1 SGHDN, CDR2 FVKESK. The CDR3 covers 15 residues. The V gene lost 0 bases and the J gene lost 5 bases, with 14 bases spanning the gap. CDR3 nucleotide sequence: TGTGCCAGCAGCCAAGACACAGGGTCCGGACACGAGCAGTACTTC. Translating it yields CASSQDTGSGHEQYF. The full variable domain, its missing parts supplied by reference TRBV14 and TRBJ2-7, is EAGVTQFPSHSVIEKGQTVTLRCDPISGHDNLYWYRRVMGKEIKFLLHFVKESKQDESGMPNNRFLAERTGGTYSTLKVQPAELEDSGVYFCASSQDTGSGHEQYFGPGTRLTVT.

The chain couples TRBV19 to TRBJ2-3; possible D gene TRBD2, 7 bases. Trimming took 6 bases from V and 6 from J, leaving 16 bases between them. CDR1 and CDR2 (germline): LNHDA, SQIVND (reference sequence). The CDR3 runs to 14 residues. CDR3 DNA sequence: TGTGCCAGTAGAAGGGGGGGGATAGGGGATACGCAGTATTTT. This codes for CASRRGGIGDTQYF.

The chain combines TRBV6-5 with TRBJ1-1; a weak D match, TRBD1 (5 bases). The CDR3 covers 13 residues. Trimming stripped 6 bases from V and 1 base from J, with 9 bases between. Germline-derived CDR1 and CDR2 are MNHEY and SVGAGI. The CDR3: CASRETANTEAFF. Here the CDR3 DNA reads TGTGCCAGCAGGGAGACAGCGAACACTGAAGCTTTCTTT.

The DNA of the CDR3 is TGTGCCAGCTACTCGTCTGGGGGGCCTAGCGGGAGCCCAGTCCAAGAGACCCAGTACTTC. Amino acid sequence: CASYSSGGPSGSPVQETQYF. V gene TRBV6-4 combines with J gene TRBJ2-5; TRBD2 aligns across 10 bases. There are 20 residues in the CDR3. The germline CDR1 and CDR2 sequences are MRHNA and SNTAGT. Trimming took 8 bases from V and 1 from J; bases not matched to a gene: 22.

The chain has TRBV18 and TRBJ2-3; 12 bases are shared with TRBD1. V was clipped by 0 bases and J by 3 bases; unmatched bases: 10. Looked up from germline, CDR1 is KGHSH and CDR2 is LQKENI. The CDR3 loop spans 19 amino acids. The CDR3 loop is CASSPPRDRGRLVTDTQYF. The CDR3, as DNA: TGTGCCAGCTCACCACCGCGGGACAGGGGGCGCTTAGTGACAGATACGCAGTATTTT.

This sequence joins TRBV6-1 and TRBJ2-7; D possibly corresponds to TRBD2 (6 bases). From germline, CDR1 is MNHNS and CDR2 SASEGT. CDR3 length: 14 amino acids. V was shortened by 4 bases and J by 2 bases, with 12 bases between the two germline ends. CDR3 loop: CASSGAGRAYEQYV. The CDR3 coding sequence is TGTGCCAGCAGTGGCGCGGGGCGGGCCTACGAGCAGTACGTC.

This chain connects TRBV6-1 to TRBJ1-1; D may be TRBD1 (5 bases). V was shortened by 4 bases and J by 3 bases, with 12 bases between the two germline ends. The CDR3 runs to 14 residues. Per the germline V gene, CDR1 is MNHNS and CDR2 is SASEGT. CDR3 nucleotide sequence: TGTGCCAGCAGTGGGAACAGGATTTACACTGAAGCTTTCTTT. Translation gives CASSGNRIYTEAFF.